Included here is one T cell receptor (beta chain) sequence, with context. Its matching antigen is unknown. Quantitative molecular-barcoded 5'-RACE generated the TCR beta libraries. MiXCR was run by TCRdb on the 5' RACE reads, yielding one entry per CDR3 protein. The table includes fewer than 500,000 distinct CDR3 sequences, around 22% detected once. The sample is drawn from a study of CD8 T cells in ankylosing spondylitis. Study results and caveats: Several highly homologous variants made up a TCR beta motif, and this motif appeared characteristic of ankylosing spondylitis blood.

Looked up from germline, CDR1 is KGHSH and CDR2 is LQKENI. The CDR3 is made up of 14 amino acids. Trimming left V 6 bases short and J 8 bases short, with 14 bases between. The rearrangement uses TRBV18 and TRBJ1-6; no clear D. The source material was blood, either unsorted or a sorted T cell fraction (not recorded which). This sequence originates from a male donor with ankylosing spondylitis. The CDR3 nucleotides read TGTGCCAGCTCTGCAGAGGCGAGAGATTCACCCCTCCACTTT. Translation: CASSAEARDSPLHF. The complete variable domain, with remaining parts taken from reference TRBV18 and TRBJ1-6, reads NAGVMQNPRHLVRRRGQEARLRCSPMKGHSHVYWYRQLPEEGLKFMVYLQKENIIDESGMPKERFSAEFPKEGPSILRIQQVVRGDSAAYFCASSAEARDSPLHFGNGTRLTVT.